This T cell receptor beta chain was identified during a study of T cell responses to AZD1222 COVID-19 vaccine. Across the study: Pooling of second doses given at about 4 or about 12 weeks was done. Findings and limits, study-wide: White British ancestry dominated among donors, who included more females, and clonal diversity was possibly underestimated. Vaccine-associated CD4 TCRs ranged over spike, dominating at 160-218 and 743-854. It was only after the peak T cell response that any repertoires were sampled.

The CDR3 is made up of 14 amino acids. Germline V gene lookup returns CDR1 KGHSH and CDR2 LQKENI. Trimming stripped 5 bases from V and 3 bases from J, with 11 bases between. TCRdb keeps only in-frame clones here, not all; method: immunoSEQ multiplex PCR. This table holds about 150,000 clones, roughly nine tenths found once. As concerns this clone: The antigen remains undetermined.

V is TRBV18 and J is TRBJ1-5, with D possibly matching TRBD1 (6 bases). This clonotype was sampled from an adult in good health. Specimen: peripheral blood, collected on day 0 of AZD1222 vaccination. The DNA of the CDR3 is TGTGCCAGCTCAGTCGACAGGTACAATCAGCCCCAGCATTTT. This gives the protein CASSVDRYNQPQHF.